The source of this T cell receptor (beta chain) is a study of CD8 T cells in ankylosing spondylitis (dated by TCRdb to about 2017). The study in broad terms: The study set out to find disease-linked TCR variants by profiling T cell receptor beta repertoires in ankylosing spondylitis patients and healthy donors. The full study cohort was made up of 25 ankylosing spondylitis patients and over 90 healthy donors. Samples of peripheral blood were taken, and for ankylosing spondylitis patients, synovial fluid was collected as well. Broad study findings and their caveats: The disease-linked clones were reported as significantly enriched in matched synovial fluid samples from ankylosing spondylitis patients. A TCR beta motif made up of eight or nine highly homologous amino acid variants appeared to be characteristic of blood from ankylosing spondylitis patients. Some TCR beta motif variants had previously been reported in synovial fluid and blood of reactive arthritis patients, which suggested common disease-initiation mechanisms. The disease-linked clones had a CD8+ phenotype and were found at relatively low frequencies in peripheral blood.

As encoded in the germline V gene, CDR1 is KGHDR while CDR2 is SFDVKD. Measured from the cysteine to the phenylalanine, the CDR3 is 16 residues long. Only the CDR3 DNA is retained, 48 bases long and in frame from the first base. Clipping removes 3 bases from V and 4 bases from J, with 3 as the unmatched junction base count. Sequencing instrument: Illumina HiSeq 2500. Quantitative 5'-RACE with molecular barcodes was used to prepare TCR beta libraries. The paper's data handling went like this. A new computational method, built on a probabilistic model of VDJ rearrangement, was used to identify disease-linked TCR variants. TCRdb reprocessing: public reads trimmed at Q25 with fastp, clones called with MiXCR, in-frame beta chains kept. Rows are unified per CDR3 protein, each entry keeping the most common DNA and genes. TCRdb, not the original authors, processed these V and J calls. The sample has 200,000 or so distinct CDR3 sequences on record, roughly 20% of them singletons. Roughly 4.5% of the sample lies in the top ten.

This clonotype was counted ten times or more. Its antigen specificity is not known. No base quality values were provided; no much bigger clone lies one nucleotide off. The sequenced material came from blood, either unsorted or a sorted T cell fraction (not recorded which). The sequence was collected from a male donor under 30 with ankylosing spondylitis or in good health (not recorded which). Donor details come from another sample of the same person, matched by shared clones. This chain joins TRBV24-1 to TRBJ2-1; 12 junctional bases match TRBD2. The bases read TGTGCCACCAGTGATCCTAGCGGGAGGGGGTACAATGAGCAGTTCTTC. Translated, this gives CATSDPSGRGYNEQFF.